This T cell receptor beta chain was obtained from a study of shared clonotypes between healthy human individuals. Study context: Ranging from 18 to 49 in age, donors were a couple of women and three men.

Each PCR replicate run on unsorted PBMC took in 300 ng DNA, 25,000 to 30,000 T cell genomes. TCRdb's copy holds only in-frame clones and misses some; the assay was immunoSEQ multiplex PCR. The sample yields 450,000 to 500,000 clones, about 84% seen once. Germline V gives CDR1 ENHRY, CDR2 SYGVKD. CDR3 length equals 14 residues. V dropped 11 bases and J dropped 2 bases, with 16 bases sitting between them. The rearrangement links TRBV10-3 to TRBJ1-3, with D possibly matching TRBD1 (6 bases). The TCR comes from a woman aged 40 to 50 in good health. Some clones in this sample may be carry-over from other donors' samples. The sequencing input was PBMCs. The CDR3 sequence is CAAWTEAAGNTIYF. In DNA, the CDR3 is TGTGCCGCATGGACAGAAGCTGCTGGAAACACCATATATTTT.